The T cell receptor (beta chain) under discussion was sequenced for a study of blood T cell repertoires in COVID-19. CDR1 and CDR2 (germline): SGHTA, FQGNSA. The CDR3 length is 16 residues. The data were produced by immunoSEQ multiplex PCR, yet TCRdb's version contains in-frame clones alone and is incomplete. The table lists 400,000 to 450,000 clones, around nine tenths of them singletons. Sequencing used peripheral blood. This sequence originates from a woman aged 40 to 50 with COVID-19, enrolled during active disease. The chain employs TRBV7-2 and TRBJ1-3; D unclear. The J call may be incorrect, as the DNA end agrees better with TRBJ2-2. The CDR3 spells CASSLESGSLTGELFF. In DNA form, the CDR3 reads TGTGCCAGCAGCTTAGAGTCCGGATCCCTTACCGGGGAGCTGTTTTTT.